The 20 T cell receptor beta chains below were found in one sample sequenced in a study of T-cell reconstitution after alpha-beta-depleted transplantation in children. Unique molecular identifiers tagged the TCRbeta library. TCRdb re-called the PCR reads through MiXCR, storing one row per CDR3 protein. The top ten clones hold over 8% of a sample with fewer than 120,000 distinct CDR3 sequences, 10% of them seen once. Here the sequenced sample was PBMCs from the stem cell graft donor, taken from the stem cell graft. The receptors stem from a human donor who donated a stem cell graft to a child with acute lymphoblastic leukemia.

This clonotype was counted many times. The chain employs TRBV12-3 or TRBV12-4 and TRBJ2-7; 12 bases match TRBD2. Trimming took 5 bases from V and 1 from J; bases not matched to a gene: 6. The CDR3 is 16 amino acids. CDR3 amino acids: CASSRTSGKVSYEQYF. The CDR3 nucleotides are TGTGCCAGCAGTCGGACTAGCGGGAAGGTATCCTACGAGCAGTACTTC.

Many counts were recorded for this clonotype. The chain carries TRBV20-1 and TRBJ2-5; 15 bases match TRBD2. The V gene end was trimmed by 1 base and the J gene end by 4 bases; junction bases not matched to a gene: 10. The germline V gene has CDR1 DFQATT and CDR2 SNEGSKA (reference sequence). The CDR3 loop spans 18 amino acids. The CDR3 sequence is CSARGAGTSGGPGETQYF. CDR3 in DNA: TGCAGTGCTAGAGGGGCCGGGACTAGCGGGGGGCCGGGAGAGACCCAGTACTTC.

This clonotype was counted at least ten times. The chain links TRBV12-3 or TRBV12-4 to TRBJ2-2; D is perhaps TRBD1 or TRBD2 (6 bases each). Trimming took off 5 bases at V and 6 bases at J, with 19 bases between the two ends. CDR3 length equals 16 residues. This CDR3 reads CASSGLGGWKAGELFF. As DNA, the CDR3 is TGTGCCAGCAGTGGCTTGGGGGGCTGGAAGGCCGGGGAGCTGTTTTTT.

This clonotype was observed at least ten times. This chain uses TRBV7-2 with TRBJ2-7; D remains ambiguous. This CDR3 region has 15 residues. The germline V and J ends were trimmed by 3 bases and 0 bases, with 12 bases remaining between them. Germline assignment: CDR1 SGHTA and CDR2 FQGNSA. The CDR3 nucleotides read TGTGCCAGCAGCTTTAGTCAGGTGACCTCCTACGAGCAGTACTTC. This sequence encodes CASSFSQVTSYEQYF.

This clonotype appeared many times. The chain couples TRBV20-1 to TRBJ2-1; TRBD2 matches 9 bases. The CDR3 totals 18 residues. V shed 0 bases, J shed 6 bases, and the junction held 15 bases outside the gene matches. Germline V lookup: CDR1 DFQATT, CDR2 SNEGSKA (reference sequence). CDR3 coding DNA: TGCAGTGCTAGAGACCGGGAGCGGGGACTAGCTAGTCCCAATGAGCAGTTCTTC. Protein sequence: CSARDRERGLASPNEQFF.

This clonotype has ten or more counts. The chain uses TRBV6-2 or TRBV6-3 and TRBJ2-3, with D tentatively TRBD1 or TRBD2 (5 bases each). V dropped 6 bases and J dropped 2 bases, with 27 bases sitting between them. CDR1 is MNHEY, CDR2 SVGEGT, per germline. The CDR3 loop spans 19 amino acids. The DNA for the CDR3 is TGTGCCAGCAGCCCTTTCCGGGACGATGACCTTAACCCCACAGATACGCAGTATTTT. Protein product: CASSPFRDDDLNPTDTQYF.

This clonotype has only a few counts. Here the CDR3 reads CSAGSDFQETQYF. The CDR3 nucleotides are TGCAGTGCAGGCTCGGACTTTCAAGAGACCCAGTACTTC. J is TRBJ2-5 and V is TRBV20-1; possible D gene TRBD2, 5 bases. Trimming took off 6 bases at V and 2 bases at J, with 13 bases between the two ends. CDR1 is DFQATT and CDR2 is SNEGSKA in the germline V gene (reference sequence). The CDR3 is 13 residues long.

The CDR3 loop is CASSIPGRSSYEQYF. As DNA, the CDR3 is TGTGCCAGTAGTATCCCCGGACGGAGCTCCTACGAGCAGTACTTC. The V gene is TRBV19, the J gene TRBJ2-7; D gene ambiguous. Between the trimmed V and J ends, which lost 3 bases and 0 bases, there was a span of 12 bases. Germline CDR1 reads LNHDA; CDR2 reads SQIVND (reference sequence). The CDR3 sequence is 15 residues long.

In this sample, this clonotype turned up many times. This chain's CDR3 is CSARDRQWGWNTEAFF. The CDR3, as DNA: TGCAGTGCTAGAGATCGGCAGTGGGGATGGAACACTGAAGCTTTCTTT. The chain carries TRBV20-1 and TRBJ1-1; D not resolved. The CDR3 covers 16 residues. Between the trimmed V and J ends, which lost 0 bases and 1 base, there was a span of 15 bases. Germline V gene data show CDR1 as DFQATT and CDR2 as SNEGSKA (reference sequence).

This clonotype was recorded at least ten times. The chain has TRBV5-1 and TRBJ2-7; 8 bases map to TRBD1. The CDR3 extends over 15 amino acids. In germline, CDR1 is SGHRS, CDR2 YFSETQ. V shed 5 bases, J shed 6 bases, and the junction held 13 bases outside the gene matches. CDR3 amino acids: CASRYSQGERGEQYF. CDR3 nucleotide sequence: TGCGCCAGCAGATATTCACAGGGGGAAAGGGGCGAGCAGTACTTC.

This clonotype was observed many times. J is TRBJ2-7 and V is TRBV12-3 or TRBV12-4; the match to TRBD2 covers 11 bases. This CDR3 spans 16 amino acids. Unmatched junction bases numbered 6, after V lost 5 bases and J lost 0 bases. CDR3 DNA sequence: TGTGCCAGCAGTCCGCCGACTAGCGGGGCCTCCTACGAGCAGTACTTC. It is translated as CASSPPTSGASYEQYF.

This clonotype was observed at least ten times. This chain links TRBV3-1 with TRBJ1-1, with unresolved D. This CDR3 spans 12 amino acids. Germline values: CDR1 LGHDT, CDR2 YNNKEL (reference sequence). The V end lost 1 base, the J end lost 8 bases, and 8 bases lay between the germline ends. The CDR3: CASSQGNREAFF. The CDR3 DNA is TGTGCCAGCAGCCAAGGTAACCGAGAAGCTTTCTTT.

This clonotype was picked up many times. This rearrangement joins TRBV20-1 to TRBJ2-1; D not certain. Trimming shortened V by 0 bases and J by 7 bases, and 13 bases separated the two germline ends. CDR3 length: 14 amino acids. In germline, CDR1 is DFQATT, CDR2 SNEGSKA (reference sequence). CDR3 sequence: CSARELQLRNEQFF. Here the CDR3 DNA reads TGCAGTGCTAGAGAACTCCAATTGAGGAATGAGCAGTTCTTC.

The sample holds one count of this clonotype. Possible read error: a much larger clone is one base away. The chain couples TRBV12-5 to TRBJ2-7; D is ambiguous. Looked up from germline, CDR1 is LGHNT and CDR2 is FRNRAP. CDR3 length: 11 residues. The CDR3, as DNA: TGTGCTAGTGGTTTGGACTACGGGCAGTACTTC. It translates to CASGLDYGQYF.

There are many counts of this clonotype. V is TRBV5-1 and J is TRBJ1-6; D possibly corresponds to TRBD1 (5 bases). V shed 2 bases and J shed 9 bases, with 12 bases lying between them. There are 14 residues in the CDR3. Looked up from germline, CDR1 is SGHRS and CDR2 is YFSETQ. The CDR3 DNA is TGCGCCAGCAGCTTAAGGCAGGGTGGTTCACCCCTCCACTTT. It is translated as CASSLRQGGSPLHF. Filled out from reference TRBV5-1 and TRBJ1-6, the complete variable domain reads KAGVTQTPRYLIKTRGQQVTLSCSPISGHRSVSWYQQTPGQGLQFLFEYFSETQRNKGNFPGRFSGRQFSNSRSEMNVSTLELGDSALYLCASSLRQGGSPLHFGNGTRLTVT.

At least ten counts were recorded for this clonotype. The V and J genes are TRBV6-2 or TRBV6-3 and TRBJ1-6; 8 bases agree with TRBD1. This CDR3 spans 18 amino acids. V was pared by 5 bases and J by 8 bases, with 17 bases of the junction left unmatched. The germline gives CDR1 MNHEY, CDR2 SVGEGT. CDR3 bases: TGTGCCAGCAGTCCCCTCAGCAGGGGGCATAGGGCTGATTCACCCCTCCACTTT. It yields the protein CASSPLSRGHRADSPLHF.

This clonotype was counted at least ten times. J is TRBJ1-2 and V is TRBV12-3 or TRBV12-4, with 8 nucleotides matching TRBD1. V dropped 1 base and J dropped 7; count of bases not matched to a gene: 8. The CDR3 runs to 15 residues. CDR3 nucleotide sequence: TGTGCCAGCAGTTTAGAAGGGACAGGCCAGCGTGGCTACACCTTC. This translates into CASSLEGTGQRGYTF.

At least ten counts were recorded for this clonotype. This sequence joins TRBV12-3 or TRBV12-4 and TRBJ2-1, with D perhaps matching TRBD1 (6 bases). This CDR3 has 15 amino acids. Trimming pared 5 bases from V and 4 bases from J, leaving 15 bases between. CDR3 DNA: TGTGCCAGCAGTGCGTTGCAGGGGCAATACAATGAGCAGTTCTTC. Translating gives CASSALQGQYNEQFF.

This clonotype was seen ten or more times. V usage is TRBV3-1 and J usage is TRBJ1-2; tentative D call: TRBD1 (5 bases). CDR1 and CDR2 (germline): LGHDT, YNNKEL (reference sequence). The CDR3 covers 15 residues. The V end lost 0 bases, the J end lost 5 bases, and 13 bases lay between the germline ends. The CDR3 DNA reads TGTGCCAGCAGCCAAGATCCGGGGACGATGTATGGCTACACCTTC. Amino acids: CASSQDPGTMYGYTF.

This clonotype has ten or more counts. The rearrangement joins TRBV5-1 to TRBJ2-2, with 7 positions matching TRBD1. Germline-derived CDR1 and CDR2 are SGHRS and YFSETQ. There are 15 residues in the CDR3. V lost 5 bases and J lost 5; bases outside the gene matches: 9. The CDR3 nucleotides are TGCGCCAGCAGACTCCCGGGACAGACGACCGGGGAGCTGTTTTTT. Protein: CASRLPGQTTGELFF.